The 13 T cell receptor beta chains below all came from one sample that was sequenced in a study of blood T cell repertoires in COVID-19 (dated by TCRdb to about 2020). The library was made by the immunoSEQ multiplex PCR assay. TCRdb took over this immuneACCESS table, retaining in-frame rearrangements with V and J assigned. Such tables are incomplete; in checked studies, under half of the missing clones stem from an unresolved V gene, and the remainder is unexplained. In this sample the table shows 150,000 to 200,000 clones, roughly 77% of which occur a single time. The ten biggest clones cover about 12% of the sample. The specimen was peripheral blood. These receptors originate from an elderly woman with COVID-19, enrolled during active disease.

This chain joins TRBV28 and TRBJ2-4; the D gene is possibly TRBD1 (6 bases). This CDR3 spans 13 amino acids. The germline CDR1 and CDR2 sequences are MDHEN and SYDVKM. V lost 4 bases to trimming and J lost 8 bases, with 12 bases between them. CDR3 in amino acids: CASSWSGVDIQYF. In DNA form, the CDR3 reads TGTGCCAGCAGTTGGTCAGGGGTAGACATTCAGTACTTC.

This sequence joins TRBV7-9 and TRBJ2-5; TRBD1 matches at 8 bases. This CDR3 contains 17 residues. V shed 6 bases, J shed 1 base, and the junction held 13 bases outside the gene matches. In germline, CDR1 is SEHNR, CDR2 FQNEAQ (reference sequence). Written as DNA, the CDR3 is TGTGCCAGCAGTATTCCAACAGGGGGAAGTATCCAAGAGACCCAGTACTTC. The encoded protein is CASSIPTGGSIQETQYF. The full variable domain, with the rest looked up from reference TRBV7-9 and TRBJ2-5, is DTGVSQNPRHKITKRGQNVTFRCDPISEHNRLYWYRQTLGQGPEFLTYFQNEAQLEKSRLLSDRFSAERPKGSFSTLEIQRTEQGDSAMYLCASSIPTGGSIQETQYFGPGTRLLVL.

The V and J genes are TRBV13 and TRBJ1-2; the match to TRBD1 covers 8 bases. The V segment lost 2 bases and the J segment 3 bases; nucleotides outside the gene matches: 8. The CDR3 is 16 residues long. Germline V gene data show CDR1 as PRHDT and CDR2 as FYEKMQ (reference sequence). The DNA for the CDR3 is TGTGCCAGCAGCTTAAGGACAGGGACCGGCCACTATGGCTACACCTTC. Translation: CASSLRTGTGHYGYTF.

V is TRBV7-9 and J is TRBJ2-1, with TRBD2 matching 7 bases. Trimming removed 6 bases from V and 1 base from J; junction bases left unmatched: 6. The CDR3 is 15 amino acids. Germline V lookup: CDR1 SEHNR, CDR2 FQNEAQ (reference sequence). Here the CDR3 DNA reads TGTGCCAGCAGTTCACTAGCGCAATCCTACAATGAGCAGTTCTTC. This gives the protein CASSSLAQSYNEQFF.

CDR3 in amino acids: CASSSDRVGQETQYF. Written as DNA, the CDR3 is TGTGCCAGCAGCTCGGACAGGGTAGGCCAAGAGACCCAGTACTTC. The genes are TRBV5-4 and TRBJ2-5, with TRBD1 matching 8 bases. Looked up from germline, CDR1 is SGHNT and CDR2 is YYREEE (reference sequence). V dropped 3 bases and J dropped 1; count of bases not matched to a gene: 5. CDR3 length: 15 amino acids. The full variable domain, in which reference TRBV5-4 and TRBJ2-5 provide the parts outside the CDR3, is ETGVTQSPTHLIKTRGQQVTLRCSSQSGHNTVSWYQQALGQGPQFIFQYYREEENGRGNFPPRFSGLQFPNYSSELNVNALELDDSALYLCASSSDRVGQETQYFGPGTRLLVL.

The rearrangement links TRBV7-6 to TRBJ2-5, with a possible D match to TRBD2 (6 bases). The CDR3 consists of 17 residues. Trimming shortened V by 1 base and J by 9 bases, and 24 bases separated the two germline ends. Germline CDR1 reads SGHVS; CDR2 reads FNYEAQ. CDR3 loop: CASSLVSGPRSGGAQYF. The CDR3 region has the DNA TGTGCCAGCAGCTTAGTTTCGGGACCGAGATCTGGCGGGGCCCAGTACTTC.

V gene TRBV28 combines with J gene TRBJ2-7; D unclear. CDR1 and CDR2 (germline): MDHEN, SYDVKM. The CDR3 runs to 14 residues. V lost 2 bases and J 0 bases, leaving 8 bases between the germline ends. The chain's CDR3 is CASSLDTYSYEQYF. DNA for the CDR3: TGTGCCAGCAGTTTAGACACCTACTCCTACGAGCAGTACTTC.

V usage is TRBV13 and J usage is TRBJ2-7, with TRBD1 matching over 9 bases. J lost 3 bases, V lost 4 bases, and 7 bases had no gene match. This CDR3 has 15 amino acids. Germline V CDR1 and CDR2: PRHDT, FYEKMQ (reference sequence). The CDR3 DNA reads TGTGCCAGCAGCTCCCGGACAGGGGCGATCTACGAGCAGTACTTC. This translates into CASSSRTGAIYEQYF.

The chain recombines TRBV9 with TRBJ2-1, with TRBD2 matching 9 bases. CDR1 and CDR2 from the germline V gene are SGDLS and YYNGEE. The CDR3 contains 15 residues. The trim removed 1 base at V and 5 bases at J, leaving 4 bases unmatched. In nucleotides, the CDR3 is TGTGCCAGCAGCGTACTATTAGCGGGGGACAATGAGCAGTTCTTC. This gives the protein CASSVLLAGDNEQFF. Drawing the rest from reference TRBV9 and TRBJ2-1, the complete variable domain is DSGVTQTPKHLITATGQRVTLRCSPRSGDLSVYWYQQSLDQGLQFLIQYYNGEERAKGNILERFSAQQFPDLHSELNLSSLELGDSALYFCASSVLLAGDNEQFFGPGTRLTVL.

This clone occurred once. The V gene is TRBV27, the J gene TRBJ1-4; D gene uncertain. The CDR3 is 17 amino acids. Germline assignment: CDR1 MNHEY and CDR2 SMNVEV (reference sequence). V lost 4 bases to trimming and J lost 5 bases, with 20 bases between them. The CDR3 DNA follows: TGTGCCAGCAGTTCAATACCAGCGCCCTATCGGAATGAAAAACTGTTTTTT. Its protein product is CASSSIPAPYRNEKLFF.

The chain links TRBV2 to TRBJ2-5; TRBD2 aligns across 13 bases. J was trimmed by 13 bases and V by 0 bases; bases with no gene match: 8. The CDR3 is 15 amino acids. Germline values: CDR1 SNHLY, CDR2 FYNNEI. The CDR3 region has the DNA TGTGCCAGCAGTGAAGCCGAGACTAGCGGGAGGCCTCGGTACTTC. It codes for CASSEAETSGRPRYF.

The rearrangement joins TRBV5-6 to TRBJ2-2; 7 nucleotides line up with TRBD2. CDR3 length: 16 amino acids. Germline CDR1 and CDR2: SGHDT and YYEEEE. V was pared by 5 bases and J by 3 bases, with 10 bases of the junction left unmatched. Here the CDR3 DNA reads TGTGCCAGCAGTTTATTCACGCTAGCGGACACCGGGGAGCTGTTTTTT. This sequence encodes CASSLFTLADTGELFF. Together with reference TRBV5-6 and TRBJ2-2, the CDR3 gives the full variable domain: DAGVTQSPTHLIKTRGQQVTLRCSPKSGHDTVSWYQQALGQGPQFIFQYYEEEERQRGNFPDRFSGHQFPNYSSELNVNALLLGDSALYLCASSLFTLADTGELFFGEGSRLTVL.

The DNA of the CDR3 is TGTGCCAGCTCACCACTTCAGGGCCCACACTATGGCTACACCTTC. Its translation is CASSPLQGPHYGYTF. The V call is TRBV18, the J call TRBJ1-2; possible D gene TRBD1, 5 bases. This CDR3 is built from 15 residues. CDR1 KGHSH and CDR2 LQKENI come from the germline V gene. V dropped 1 base and J dropped 3 bases, with 12 bases sitting between them.